This record concerns one TCR beta chain sequence. TCRdb's table, derived via immunoSEQ multiplex PCR, lists solely in-frame clones and lacks some. The table records 14,000 to 15,000 clones, approximately 83% of them present only once. Germline CDR1 and CDR2: SGHVS and FNYEAQ. The CDR3 runs 13 residues. V gave up 1 base and J gave up 2 bases, with 5 bases separating them. This sample was included in a study of blood T cell repertoires in COVID-19. This TCR was sampled from a human donor in a cohort sampled during active COVID-19. This sequence joins TRBV7-6 and TRBJ1-2, with D unclear. The sequenced material came from peripheral blood. The CDR3 loop is CASSLGGNYGYTF. CDR3 bases: TGTGCCAGCAGCTTAGGAGGGAACTATGGCTACACCTTC.